This T cell receptor beta chain was retrieved from a study of blood T cells in healthy people across ages. Study information: Using template switching, researchers captured about one barcoded beta molecule for each two T cells.

The use of a sample-barcoded 5' primer and a J-beta primer mix characterized a second PCR of 7 to 11 cycles. TCRdb itself ran the 5' RACE reads through MiXCR, one entry per CDR3 protein. The top ten hold over 3.5% of the sample, which has about 1.5 million distinct CDR3 sequences, approximately 39% seen once. This clonotype was counted once. Its antigen is still unknown. Staff drew roughly 10 milliliters of peripheral blood from each donor. Regarding the study as a whole: The long-lived group displayed more naive CD4+ cells, plus higher diversity, than the aged donors did. Estimated diversity across one million T cells was deemed an underestimate.

CDR3 size: 15 residues. Germline-derived CDR1 and CDR2 are MNHEY and SVGAGI. V was cut by 0 bases and J by 4 bases, with 9 bases left in between. The source is a woman aged 18-35 years in good health. The chain combines TRBV6-5 with TRBJ1-4, with D tentatively TRBD1 (5 bases). Sequenced input: blood. The DNA of the CDR3 is TGTGCCAGCAGTTACTCGGGACTGATTAATGAAAAACTGTTTTTT. Translated, it gives CASSYSGLINEKLFF.